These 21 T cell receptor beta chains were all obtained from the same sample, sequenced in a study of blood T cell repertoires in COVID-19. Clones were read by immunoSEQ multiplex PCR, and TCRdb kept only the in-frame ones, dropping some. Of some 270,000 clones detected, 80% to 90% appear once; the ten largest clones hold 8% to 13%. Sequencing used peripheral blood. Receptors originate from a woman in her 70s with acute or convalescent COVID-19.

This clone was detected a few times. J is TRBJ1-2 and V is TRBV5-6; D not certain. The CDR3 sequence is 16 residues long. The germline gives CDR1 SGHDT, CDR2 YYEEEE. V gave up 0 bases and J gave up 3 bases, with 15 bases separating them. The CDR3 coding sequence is TGTGCCAGCAGCTTGGGCACGGGGAGCTTGCACTATGGCTACACCTTC. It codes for CASSLGTGSLHYGYTF.

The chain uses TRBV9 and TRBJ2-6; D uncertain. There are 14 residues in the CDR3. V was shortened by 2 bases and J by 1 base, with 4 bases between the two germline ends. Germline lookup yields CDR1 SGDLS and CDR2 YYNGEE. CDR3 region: CASSVQSGANVLTF. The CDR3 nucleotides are TGTGCCAGCAGCGTCCAATCTGGGGCCAACGTCCTGACTTTC.

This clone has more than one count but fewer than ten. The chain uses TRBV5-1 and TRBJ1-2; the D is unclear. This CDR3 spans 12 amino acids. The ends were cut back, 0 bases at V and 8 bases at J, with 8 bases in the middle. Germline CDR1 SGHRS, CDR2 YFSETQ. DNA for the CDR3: TGCGCCAGCAGCTTGGGGGAGTGGGGCTACACCTTC. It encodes CASSLGEWGYTF.

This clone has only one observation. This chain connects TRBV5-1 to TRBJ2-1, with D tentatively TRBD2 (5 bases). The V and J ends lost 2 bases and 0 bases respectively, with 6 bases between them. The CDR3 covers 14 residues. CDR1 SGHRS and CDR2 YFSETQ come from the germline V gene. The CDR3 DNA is TGCGCCAGCAGCTTAGGACTCTCCTACAATGAGCAGTTCTTC. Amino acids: CASSLGLSYNEQFF.

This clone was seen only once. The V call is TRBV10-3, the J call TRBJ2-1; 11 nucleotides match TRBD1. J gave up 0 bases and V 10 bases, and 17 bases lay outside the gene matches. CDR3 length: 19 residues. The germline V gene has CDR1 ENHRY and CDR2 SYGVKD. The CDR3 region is CATLSRGQGVSSSYNEQFF. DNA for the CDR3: TGTGCCACACTTTCACGGGGACAGGGGGTCTCTAGCTCCTACAATGAGCAGTTCTTC.

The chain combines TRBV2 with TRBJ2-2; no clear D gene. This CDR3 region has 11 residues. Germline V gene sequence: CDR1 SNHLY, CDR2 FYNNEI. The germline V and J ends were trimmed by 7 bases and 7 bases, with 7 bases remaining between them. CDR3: CASNYVGELFF. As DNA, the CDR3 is TGTGCCAGCAACTACGTCGGGGAGCTGTTTTTT.

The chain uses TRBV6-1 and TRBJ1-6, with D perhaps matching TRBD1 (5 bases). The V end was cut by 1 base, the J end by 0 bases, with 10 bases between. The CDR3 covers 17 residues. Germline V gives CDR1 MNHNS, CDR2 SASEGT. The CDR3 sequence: CASSEGTGSSYNSPLHF. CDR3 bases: TGTGCCAGCAGTGAAGGTACAGGCAGCTCCTATAATTCACCCCTCCACTTT.

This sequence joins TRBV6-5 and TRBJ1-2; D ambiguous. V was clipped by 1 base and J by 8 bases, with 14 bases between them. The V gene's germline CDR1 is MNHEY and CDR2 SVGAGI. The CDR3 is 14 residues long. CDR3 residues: CASSYLTGEGGYTF. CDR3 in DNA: TGTGCCAGCAGTTACTTAACCGGGGAGGGCGGCTACACCTTC.

This CDR3 is CAWRVSSGGSHYPSTDTQYF. The CDR3 bases are TGTGCCTGGAGAGTGTCTAGCGGGGGGTCCCACTATCCTAGCACAGATACGCAGTATTTT. The J gene is TRBJ2-3, the V gene TRBV30; 11 nucleotides align to TRBD2. CDR3 length: 20 residues. Germline CDR1 GTSNPN, CDR2 SVGIG (reference sequence). V dropped 3 bases and J dropped 0; count of bases not matched to a gene: 17.

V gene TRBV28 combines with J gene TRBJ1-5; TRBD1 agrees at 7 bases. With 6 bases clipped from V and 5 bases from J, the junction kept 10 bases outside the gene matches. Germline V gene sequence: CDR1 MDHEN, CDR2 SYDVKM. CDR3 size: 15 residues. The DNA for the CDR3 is TGTGCCAGCAGGTCACCGGGACAGCCTTATCAGCCCCAGCATTTT. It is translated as CASRSPGQPYQPQHF.

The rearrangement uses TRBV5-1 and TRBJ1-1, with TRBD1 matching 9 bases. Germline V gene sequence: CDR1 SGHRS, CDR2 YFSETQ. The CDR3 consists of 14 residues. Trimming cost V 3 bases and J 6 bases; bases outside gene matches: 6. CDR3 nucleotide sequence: TGCGCCAGCAGCTCGGACAGGGGTTTGGCTGAAGCTTTCTTT. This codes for CASSSDRGLAEAFF.

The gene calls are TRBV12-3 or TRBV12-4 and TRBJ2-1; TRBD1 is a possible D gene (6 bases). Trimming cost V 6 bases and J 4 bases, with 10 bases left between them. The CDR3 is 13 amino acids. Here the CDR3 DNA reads TGTGCCAGCAGCCGGGACACTTACAATGAGCAGTTCTTC. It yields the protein CASSRDTYNEQFF.

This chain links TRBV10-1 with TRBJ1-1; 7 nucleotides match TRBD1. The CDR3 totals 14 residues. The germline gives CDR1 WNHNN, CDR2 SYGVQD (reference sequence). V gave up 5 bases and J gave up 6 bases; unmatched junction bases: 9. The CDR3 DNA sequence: TGCGCCAGCAGTTCCGGGACAGCTGGTTCTGAAGCTTTCTTT. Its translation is CASSSGTAGSEAFF.

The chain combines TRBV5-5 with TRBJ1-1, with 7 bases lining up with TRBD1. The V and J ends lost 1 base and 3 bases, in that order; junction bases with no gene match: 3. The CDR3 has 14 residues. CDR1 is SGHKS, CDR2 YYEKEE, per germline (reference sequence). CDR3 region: CASSLRDRDTEAFF. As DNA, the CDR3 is TGTGCCAGCAGCTTGCGGGACAGAGACACTGAAGCTTTCTTT.

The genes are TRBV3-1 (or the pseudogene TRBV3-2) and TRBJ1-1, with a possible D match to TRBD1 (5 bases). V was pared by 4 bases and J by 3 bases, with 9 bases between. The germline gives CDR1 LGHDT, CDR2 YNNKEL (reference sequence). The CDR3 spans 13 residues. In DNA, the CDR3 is TGTGCCAGCAGCCGGGGGGTCGACACTGAAGCTTTCTTT. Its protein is CASSRGVDTEAFF.

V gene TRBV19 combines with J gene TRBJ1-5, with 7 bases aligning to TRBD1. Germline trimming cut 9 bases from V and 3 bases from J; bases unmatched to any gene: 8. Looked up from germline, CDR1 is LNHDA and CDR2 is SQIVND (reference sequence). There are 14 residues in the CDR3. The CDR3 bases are TGTGCCAGCCGATTTGACAGGGTCAATCAGCCCCAGCATTTT. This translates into CASRFDRVNQPQHF.

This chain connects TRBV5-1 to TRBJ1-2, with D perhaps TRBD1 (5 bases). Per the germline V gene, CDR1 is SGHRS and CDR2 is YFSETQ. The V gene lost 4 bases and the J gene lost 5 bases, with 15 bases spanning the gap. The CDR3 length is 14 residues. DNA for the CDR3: TGCGCCAGCAGCCCGGAGGGGAGTACGTATGGCTACACCTTC. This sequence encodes CASSPEGSTYGYTF.

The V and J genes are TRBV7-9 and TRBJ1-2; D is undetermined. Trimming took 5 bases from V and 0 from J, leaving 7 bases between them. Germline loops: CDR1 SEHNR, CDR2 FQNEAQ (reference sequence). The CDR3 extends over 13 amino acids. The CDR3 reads CASSPGSNYGYTF. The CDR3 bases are TGTGCCAGCAGCCCAGGATCTAACTATGGCTACACCTTC.

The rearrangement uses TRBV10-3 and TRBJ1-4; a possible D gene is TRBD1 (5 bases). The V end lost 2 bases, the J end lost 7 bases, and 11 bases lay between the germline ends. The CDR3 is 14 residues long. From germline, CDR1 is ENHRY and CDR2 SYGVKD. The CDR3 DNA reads TGTGCCATCAGTGAGGGCGGGGCGGGTGAAAAACTGTTTTTT. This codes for CAISEGGAGEKLFF.

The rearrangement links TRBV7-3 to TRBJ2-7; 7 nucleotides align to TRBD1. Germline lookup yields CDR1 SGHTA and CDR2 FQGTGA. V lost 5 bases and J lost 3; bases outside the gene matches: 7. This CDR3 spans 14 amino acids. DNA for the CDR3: TGTGCCAGCAGCCCCGGGACAGCTATCTACGAGCAGTACTTC. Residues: CASSPGTAIYEQYF.

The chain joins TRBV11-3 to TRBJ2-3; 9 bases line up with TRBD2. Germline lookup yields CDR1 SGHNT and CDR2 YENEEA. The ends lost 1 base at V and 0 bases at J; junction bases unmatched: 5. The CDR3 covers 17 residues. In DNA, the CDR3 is TGTGCCAGCAGCTTAGGCCTGACTAGCGGAAGCACAGATACGCAGTATTTT. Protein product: CASSLGLTSGSTDTQYF.